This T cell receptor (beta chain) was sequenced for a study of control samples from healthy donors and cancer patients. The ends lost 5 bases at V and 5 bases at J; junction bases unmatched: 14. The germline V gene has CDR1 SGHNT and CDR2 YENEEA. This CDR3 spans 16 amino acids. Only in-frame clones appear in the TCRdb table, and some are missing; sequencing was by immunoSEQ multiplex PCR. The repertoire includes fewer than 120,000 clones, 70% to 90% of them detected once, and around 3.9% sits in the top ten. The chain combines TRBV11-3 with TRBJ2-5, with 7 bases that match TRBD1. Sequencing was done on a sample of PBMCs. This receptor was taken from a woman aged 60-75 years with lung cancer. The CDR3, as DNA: TGTGCCAGCAGCCGCCCGGACAGGTCCAGAGGGGAGACCCAGTACTTC. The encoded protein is CASSRPDRSRGETQYF.